This T cell receptor beta chain was recorded in a study of cytomegalovirus exposure and HLA in healthy donors. For the study at large: Out of about 360 genotyped donors, less than 85% belonged to the Caucasian-associated ancestry cluster. Study-wide results and caveats: With high specificity and sensitivity, the classifier reportedly diagnosed cytomegalovirus status. Most TCRs appeared rarely, but some public TCRs recurred in many donors. In an earlier analysis, in about 530 donors, most V segments appeared productive either ~90% or ~30% of the time.

The CDR3 runs 16 residues. For this clone: Antigen unknown.

Use of 60 Vbeta and 13 Jbeta primers characterized the PCR. The data were produced by immunoSEQ multiplex PCR, yet TCRdb's version contains in-frame clones alone and is incomplete. The data contain tens of thousands of clones, 82% of them singletons. V and J are TRBV1 and TRBJ2-7; the D segment call TRBD1 is taken from the table without a DNA check. TRBV1 is tagged as a pseudogene. Material: PBMCs. This TCR was recovered from a middle-aged man in good health and CMV-seronegative. In DNA form, the CDR3 reads TGCACCAGCAGCCAAGATAGGGACAGGGGAAGGTACGAGCAGTACTTC. Translating it yields CTSSQDRDRGRYEQYF.